This T cell receptor (beta chain) was documented in a study of blood T cell repertoires in COVID-19. As for the study in general: Samples taken during acute and convalescent COVID-19 were collected in the United States, Italy and Spain.

In the source study's methods: Using reference gene primer amplification, nucleated cell counts were estimated. TCRdb's table, derived via immunoSEQ multiplex PCR, lists solely in-frame clones and lacks some. The V and J calls and clone size are taken from that table; D and trimming were inferred from the DNA. The sample consists of 45,000 to 60,000 clones, about 86% of them appearing once. The TCR sequence derives from a man older than 75 with COVID-19, enrolled during active disease. Sequences were obtained from peripheral blood.

CDR3 amino acids: CASSLKLGGHTGELFF. The CDR3 DNA follows: TGTGCCAGCAGCTTAAAATTAGGGGGCCACACCGGGGAGCTGTTTTTT. The rearrangement links TRBV7-6 to TRBJ2-2; TRBD1 matches 7 bases. The CDR3 covers 16 residues. Germline V CDR1 and CDR2: SGHVS, FNYEAQ. J was trimmed by 3 bases and V by 2 bases; bases with no gene match: 6.